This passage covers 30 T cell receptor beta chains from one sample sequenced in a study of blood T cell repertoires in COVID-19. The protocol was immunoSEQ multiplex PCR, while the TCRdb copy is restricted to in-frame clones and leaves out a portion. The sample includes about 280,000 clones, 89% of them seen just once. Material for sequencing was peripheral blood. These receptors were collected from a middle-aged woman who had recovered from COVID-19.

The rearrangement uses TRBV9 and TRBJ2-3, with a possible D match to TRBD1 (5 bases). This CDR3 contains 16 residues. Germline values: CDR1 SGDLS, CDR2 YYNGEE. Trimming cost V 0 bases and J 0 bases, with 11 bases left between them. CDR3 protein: CASSVGGTGSTDTQYF. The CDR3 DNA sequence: TGTGCCAGCAGCGTAGGAGGAACAGGAAGCACAGATACGCAGTATTTT.

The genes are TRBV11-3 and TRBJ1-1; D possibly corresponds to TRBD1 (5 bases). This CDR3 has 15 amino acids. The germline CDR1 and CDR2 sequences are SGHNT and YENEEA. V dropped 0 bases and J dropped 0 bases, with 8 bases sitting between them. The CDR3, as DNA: TGTGCCAGCAGCTTAGATTCGGGGGTGAACACTGAAGCTTTCTTT. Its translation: CASSLDSGVNTEAFF. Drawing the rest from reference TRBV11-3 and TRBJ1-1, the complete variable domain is EAGVVQSPRYKIIEKKQPVAFWCNPISGHNTLYWYLQNLGQGPELLIRYENEEAVDDSQLPKDRFSAERLKGVDSTLKIQPAELGDSAVYLCASSLDSGVNTEAFFGQGTRLTVV.

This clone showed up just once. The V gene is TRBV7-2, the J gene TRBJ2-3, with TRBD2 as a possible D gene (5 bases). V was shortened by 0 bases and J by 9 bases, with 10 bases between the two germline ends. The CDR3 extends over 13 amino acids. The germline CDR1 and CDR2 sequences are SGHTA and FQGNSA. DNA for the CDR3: TGTGCCAGCAGCTTAGCTGAGGGAGAGACGCAGTATTTT. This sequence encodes CASSLAEGETQYF. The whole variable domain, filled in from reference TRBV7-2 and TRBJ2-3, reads GAGVSQSPSNKVTEKGKDVELRCDPISGHTALYWYRQSLGQGLEFLIYFQGNSAPDKSGLPSDRFSAERTGGSVSTLTIQRTQQEDSAVYLCASSLAEGETQYFGPGTRLTVL.

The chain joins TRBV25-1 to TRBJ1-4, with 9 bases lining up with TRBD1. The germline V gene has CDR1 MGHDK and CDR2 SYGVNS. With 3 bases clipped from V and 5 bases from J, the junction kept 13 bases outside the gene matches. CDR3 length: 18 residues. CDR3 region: CASSDKGQGKAGNEKLFF. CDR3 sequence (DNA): TGTGCCAGCAGTGATAAGGGACAGGGAAAGGCGGGCAATGAAAAACTGTTTTTT.

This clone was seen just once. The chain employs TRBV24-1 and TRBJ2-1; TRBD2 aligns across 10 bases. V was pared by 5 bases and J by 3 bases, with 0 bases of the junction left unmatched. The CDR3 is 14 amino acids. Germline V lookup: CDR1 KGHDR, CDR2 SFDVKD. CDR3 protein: CATSGLAGYNEQFF. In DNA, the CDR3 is TGTGCCACCAGTGGACTAGCGGGCTACAATGAGCAGTTCTTC.

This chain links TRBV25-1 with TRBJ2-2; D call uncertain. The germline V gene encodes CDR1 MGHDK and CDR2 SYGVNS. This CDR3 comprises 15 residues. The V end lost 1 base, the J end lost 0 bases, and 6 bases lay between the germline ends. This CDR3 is CASSESVANTGELFF. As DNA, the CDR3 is TGTGCCAGCAGTGAATCGGTCGCGAACACCGGGGAGCTGTTTTTT.

The CDR3 loop reads CASSQILAPNYNEQFF. CDR3 nucleotide sequence: TGCGCCAGCAGTCAAATACTAGCGCCAAACTACAATGAGCAGTTCTTC. This chain links TRBV5-1 with TRBJ2-1; the match to TRBD2 covers 7 bases. This CDR3 spans 16 amino acids. V lost 5 bases, J lost 3 bases, and 11 bases stayed unmatched. Germline V gene sequence: CDR1 SGHRS, CDR2 YFSETQ.

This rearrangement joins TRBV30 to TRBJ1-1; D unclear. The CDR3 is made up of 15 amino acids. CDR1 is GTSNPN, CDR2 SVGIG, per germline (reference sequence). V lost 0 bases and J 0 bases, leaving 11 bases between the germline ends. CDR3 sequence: CAWSVQVTMNTEAFF. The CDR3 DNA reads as TGTGCCTGGAGTGTACAAGTGACTATGAACACTGAAGCTTTCTTT.

The CDR3 nucleotides are TGTGCCAGCAGCGTCAGACAGACTAGCGCCGAGACCCAGTACTTC. Protein sequence: CASSVRQTSAETQYF. V gene TRBV13 combines with J gene TRBJ2-5; 8 nucleotides align to TRBD2. The length of the CDR3 is 15 residues. Germline lookup yields CDR1 PRHDT and CDR2 FYEKMQ (reference sequence). Losses at the gene ends were 5 bases for V and 5 bases for J; bases not matched to a gene: 10.

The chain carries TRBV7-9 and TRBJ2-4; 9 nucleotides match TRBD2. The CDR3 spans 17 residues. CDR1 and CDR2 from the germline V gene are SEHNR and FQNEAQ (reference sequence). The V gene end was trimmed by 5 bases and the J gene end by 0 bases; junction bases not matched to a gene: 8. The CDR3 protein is CASSGSVAGVAKNIQYF. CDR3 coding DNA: TGTGCCAGCAGCGGTAGCGTAGCGGGGGTAGCCAAAAACATTCAGTACTTC.

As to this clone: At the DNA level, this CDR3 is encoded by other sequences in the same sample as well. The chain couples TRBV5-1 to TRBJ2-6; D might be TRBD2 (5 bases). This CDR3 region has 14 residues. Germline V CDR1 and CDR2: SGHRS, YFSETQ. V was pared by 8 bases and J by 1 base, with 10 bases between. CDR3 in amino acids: CASSTGSGANVLTF. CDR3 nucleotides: TGCGCCAGTTCAACGGGGTCTGGGGCCAACGTCCTGACTTTC.

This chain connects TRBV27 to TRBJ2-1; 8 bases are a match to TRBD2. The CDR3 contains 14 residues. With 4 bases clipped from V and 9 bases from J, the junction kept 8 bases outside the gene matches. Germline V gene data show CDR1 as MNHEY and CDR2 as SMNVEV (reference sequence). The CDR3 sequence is CASSWGTRSGEQFF. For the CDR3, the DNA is TGTGCCAGCAGTTGGGGGACTAGAAGCGGTGAGCAGTTCTTC.

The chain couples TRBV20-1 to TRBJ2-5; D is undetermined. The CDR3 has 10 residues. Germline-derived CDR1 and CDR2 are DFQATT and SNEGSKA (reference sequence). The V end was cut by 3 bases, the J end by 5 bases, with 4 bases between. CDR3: CSARGETQYF. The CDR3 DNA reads TGCAGTGCTAGGGGCGAGACCCAGTACTTC.

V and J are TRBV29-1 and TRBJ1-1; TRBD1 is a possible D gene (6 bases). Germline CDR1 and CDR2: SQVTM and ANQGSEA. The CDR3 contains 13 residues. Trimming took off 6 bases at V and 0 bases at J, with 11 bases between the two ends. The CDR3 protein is CSVQGLMNTEAFF. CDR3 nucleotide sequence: TGCAGCGTCCAGGGGCTGATGAACACTGAAGCTTTCTTT. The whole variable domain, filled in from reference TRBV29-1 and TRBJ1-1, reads SAVISQKPSRDICQRGTSLTIQCQVDSQVTMMFWYRQQPGQSLTLIATANQGSEATYESGFVIDKFPISRPNLTFSTLTVSNMSPEDSSIYLCSVQGLMNTEAFFGQGTRLTVV.

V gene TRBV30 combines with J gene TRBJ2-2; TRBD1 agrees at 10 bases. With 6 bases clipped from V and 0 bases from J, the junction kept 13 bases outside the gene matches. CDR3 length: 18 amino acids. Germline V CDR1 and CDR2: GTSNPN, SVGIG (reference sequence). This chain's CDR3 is CACHYRQGAGANTGELFF. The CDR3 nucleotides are TGTGCCTGCCATTACCGACAGGGGGCTGGTGCGAACACCGGGGAGCTGTTTTTT. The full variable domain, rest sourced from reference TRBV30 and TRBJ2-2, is SQTIHQWPATLVQPVGSPLSLECTVEGTSNPNLYWYRQAAGRGLQLLFYSVGIGQISSEVPQNLSASRPQDRQFILSSKKLLLSDSGFYLCACHYRQGAGANTGELFFGEGSRLTVL.

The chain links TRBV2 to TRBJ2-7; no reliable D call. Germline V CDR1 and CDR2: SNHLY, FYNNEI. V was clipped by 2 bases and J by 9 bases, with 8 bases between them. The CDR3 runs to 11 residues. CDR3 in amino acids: CASSELLSQYF. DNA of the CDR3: TGTGCCAGCAGTGAACTCTTGTCGCAGTACTTC.

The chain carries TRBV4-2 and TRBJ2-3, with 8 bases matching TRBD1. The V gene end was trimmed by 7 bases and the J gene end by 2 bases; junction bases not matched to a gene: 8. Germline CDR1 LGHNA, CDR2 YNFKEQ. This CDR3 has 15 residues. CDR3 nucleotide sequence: TGTGCCAGCAACATGACAGGGGCACCCACAGATACGCAGTATTTT. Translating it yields CASNMTGAPTDTQYF.

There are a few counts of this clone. CDR3 region: CASSAEWGGLMNEQFF. CDR3 in DNA: TGCGCCAGCAGCGCGGAATGGGGTGGACTAATGAATGAGCAGTTCTTC. The chain uses TRBV5-1 and TRBJ2-1, with D perhaps matching TRBD2 (6 bases). This CDR3 region has 16 residues. V was shortened by 4 bases and J by 7 bases, with 21 bases between the two germline ends. Germline CDR1 SGHRS, CDR2 YFSETQ.

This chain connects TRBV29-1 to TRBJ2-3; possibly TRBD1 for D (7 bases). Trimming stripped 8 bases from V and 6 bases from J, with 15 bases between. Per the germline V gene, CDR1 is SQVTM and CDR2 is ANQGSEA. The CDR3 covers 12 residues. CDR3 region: CSSPAGGDTQYF. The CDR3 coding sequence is TGCAGCTCCCCGGCAGGGGGGGATACGCAGTATTTT.

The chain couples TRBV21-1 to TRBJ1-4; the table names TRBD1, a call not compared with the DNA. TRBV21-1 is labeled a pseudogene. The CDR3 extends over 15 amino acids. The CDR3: CASSKAQGGNEKLFF. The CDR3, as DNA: TGTGCCAGCAGCAAAGCGCAGGGTGGGAATGAAAAACTGTTTTTT.

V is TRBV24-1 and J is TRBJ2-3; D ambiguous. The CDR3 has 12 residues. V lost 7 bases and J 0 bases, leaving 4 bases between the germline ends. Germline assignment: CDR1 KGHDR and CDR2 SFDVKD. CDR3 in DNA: TGTGCCACCAGGTCAAGCACAGATACGCAGTATTTT. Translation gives CATRSSTDTQYF.

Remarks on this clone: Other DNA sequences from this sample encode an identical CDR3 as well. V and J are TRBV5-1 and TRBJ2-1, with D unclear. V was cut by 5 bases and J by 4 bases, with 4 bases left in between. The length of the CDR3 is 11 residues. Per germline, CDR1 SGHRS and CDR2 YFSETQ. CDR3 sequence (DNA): TGCGCCAGCAGTTCTTACAATGAGCAGTTCTTC. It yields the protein CASSSYNEQFF.

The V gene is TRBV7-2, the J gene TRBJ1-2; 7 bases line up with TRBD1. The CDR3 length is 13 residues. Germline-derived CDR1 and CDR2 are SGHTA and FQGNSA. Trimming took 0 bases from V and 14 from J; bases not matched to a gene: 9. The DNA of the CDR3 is TGTGCCAGCAGCTTAGCAACAAGGGACAGCCTTACCTTC. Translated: CASSLATRDSLTF.

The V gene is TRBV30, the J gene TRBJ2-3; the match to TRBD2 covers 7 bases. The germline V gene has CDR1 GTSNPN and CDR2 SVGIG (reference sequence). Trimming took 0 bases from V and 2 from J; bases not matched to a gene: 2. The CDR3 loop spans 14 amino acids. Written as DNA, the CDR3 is TGTGCCTGGAGTGTAGCGGGGCTCACAGATACGCAGTATTTT. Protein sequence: CAWSVAGLTDTQYF.

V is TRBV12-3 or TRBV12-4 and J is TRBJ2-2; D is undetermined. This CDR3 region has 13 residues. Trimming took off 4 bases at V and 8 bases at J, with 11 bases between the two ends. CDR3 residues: CASSSVPPGELFF. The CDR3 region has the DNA TGTGCCAGCAGTTCAGTCCCCCCGGGGGAGCTGTTTTTT.

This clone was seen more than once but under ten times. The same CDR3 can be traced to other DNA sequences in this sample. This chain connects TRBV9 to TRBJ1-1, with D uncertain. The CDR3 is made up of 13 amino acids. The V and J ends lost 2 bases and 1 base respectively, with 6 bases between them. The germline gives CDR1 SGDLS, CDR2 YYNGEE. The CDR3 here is CASSVAGNTEAFF. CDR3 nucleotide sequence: TGTGCCAGCAGCGTGGCGGGGAACACTGAAGCTTTCTTT.

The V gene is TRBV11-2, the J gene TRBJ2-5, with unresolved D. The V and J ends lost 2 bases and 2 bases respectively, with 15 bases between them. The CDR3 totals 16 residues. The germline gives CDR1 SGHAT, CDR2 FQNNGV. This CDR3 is CASSLSPRGRQETQYF. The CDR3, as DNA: TGTGCCAGCAGCTTATCTCCTCGTGGGCGACAAGAGACCCAGTACTTC.

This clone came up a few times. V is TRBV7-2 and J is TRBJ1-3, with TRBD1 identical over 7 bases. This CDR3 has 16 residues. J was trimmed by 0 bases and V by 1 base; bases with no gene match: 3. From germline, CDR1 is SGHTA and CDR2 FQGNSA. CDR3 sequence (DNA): TGTGCCAGCAGCTTAGGGGGGACAGTCTCTGGAAACACCATATATTTT. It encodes CASSLGGTVSGNTIYF. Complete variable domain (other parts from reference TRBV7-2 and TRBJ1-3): GAGVSQSPSNKVTEKGKDVELRCDPISGHTALYWYRQSLGQGLEFLIYFQGNSAPDKSGLPSDRFSAERTGGSVSTLTIQRTQQEDSAVYLCASSLGGTVSGNTIYFGEGSWLTVV.

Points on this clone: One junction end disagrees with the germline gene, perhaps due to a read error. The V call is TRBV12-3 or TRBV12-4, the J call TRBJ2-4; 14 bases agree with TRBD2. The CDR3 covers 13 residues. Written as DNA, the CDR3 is TGTGCCAGCACCGGGACTAGCGGGAGTTCCGCCAACTTC. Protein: CASTGTSGSSANF.

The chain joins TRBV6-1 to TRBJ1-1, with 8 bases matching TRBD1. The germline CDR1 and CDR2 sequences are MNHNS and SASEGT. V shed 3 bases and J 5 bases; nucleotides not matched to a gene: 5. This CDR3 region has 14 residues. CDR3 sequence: CASSDRGRGTEAFF. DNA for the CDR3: TGTGCCAGCAGTGACAGGGGGCGAGGTACTGAAGCTTTCTTT.